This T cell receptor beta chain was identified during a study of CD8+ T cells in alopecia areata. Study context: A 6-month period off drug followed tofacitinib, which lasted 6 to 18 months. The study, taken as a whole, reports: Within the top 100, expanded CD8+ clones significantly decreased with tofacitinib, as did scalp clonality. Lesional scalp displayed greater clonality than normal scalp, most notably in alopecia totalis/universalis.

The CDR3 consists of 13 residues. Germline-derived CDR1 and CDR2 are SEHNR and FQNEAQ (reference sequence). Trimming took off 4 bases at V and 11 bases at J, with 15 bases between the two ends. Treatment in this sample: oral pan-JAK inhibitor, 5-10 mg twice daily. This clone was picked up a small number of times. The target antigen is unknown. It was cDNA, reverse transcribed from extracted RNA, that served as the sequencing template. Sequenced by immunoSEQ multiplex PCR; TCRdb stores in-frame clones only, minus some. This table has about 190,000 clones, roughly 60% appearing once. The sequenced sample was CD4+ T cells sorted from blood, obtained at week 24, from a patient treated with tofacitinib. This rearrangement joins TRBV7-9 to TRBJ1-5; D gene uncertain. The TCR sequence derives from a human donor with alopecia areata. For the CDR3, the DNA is TGTGCCAGCAGCTCTCAAGAAAGAACAGCCCAGCATTTT. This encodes CASSSQERTAQHF.